This T cell receptor (beta chain) was observed in a study of shared clonotypes between healthy human individuals. Whole-study findings and limits: The small donor group covered limited genetic and exposure diversity. Naive CD4 clonotype sharing across a few donors was 4% to 5%. Relative to their counterparts shared across all four donors, non-shared clonotypes exhibited diminished generation probabilities.

CDR1 and CDR2 (germline): SEHNR, FQNEAQ (reference sequence). The CDR3 loop spans 17 amino acids. Trimming pared 0 bases from V and 3 bases from J, leaving 14 bases between. CD8 cells classed as naive were CD45RO-negative and positively selected for CCR7, excluding terminally differentiated effector memory CD45RA+ cells. Several immunoSEQ plates received, in even portions, the genomic DNA of each subset. Produced via immunoSEQ multiplex PCR; TCRdb's table is partial and in-frame only. The table shows about 2,200,000 clones, with about 92% occurring only once. Comments on this clone: Its matching antigen is unknown.

The clonotype originates from a man in his late teens or twenties in good health. Some clones in this sample may be carry-over from other donors' samples. The specimen was naive CD8+ T cells from PBMCs. This rearrangement joins TRBV7-9 to TRBJ1-4; D might be TRBD1 (6 bases). The CDR3: CASSLATGPMANEKLFF. The CDR3 bases are TGTGCCAGCAGCTTAGCGACAGGTCCAATGGCTAATGAAAAACTGTTTTTT. Using reference TRBV7-9 and TRBJ1-4 for the parts outside the CDR3, the full variable domain is DTGVSQNPRHKITKRGQNVTFRCDPISEHNRLYWYRQTLGQGPEFLTYFQNEAQLEKSRLLSDRFSAERPKGSFSTLEIQRTEQGDSAMYLCASSLATGPMANEKLFFGSGTQLSVL.